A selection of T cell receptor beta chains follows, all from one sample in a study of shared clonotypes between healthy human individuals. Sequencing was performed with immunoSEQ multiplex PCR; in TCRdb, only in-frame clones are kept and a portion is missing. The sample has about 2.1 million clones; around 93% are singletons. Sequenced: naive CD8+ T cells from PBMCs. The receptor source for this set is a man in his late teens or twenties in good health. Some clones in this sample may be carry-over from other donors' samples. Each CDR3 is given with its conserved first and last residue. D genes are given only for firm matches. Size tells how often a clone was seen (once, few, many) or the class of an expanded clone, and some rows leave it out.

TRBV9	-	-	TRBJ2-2	TGTGCCAGCAGCGTCGGAGGTAACACCGGGGAGCTGTTTTTT	CASSVGGNTGELFF
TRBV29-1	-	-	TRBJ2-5	TGCAGCGTTGCCAGCCAAGAGACCCAGTACTTC	CSVASQETQYF
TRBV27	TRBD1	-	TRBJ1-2	TGTGCCAGCAGTCACAGGGGGCTAGGTGGCTACACCTTC	CASSHRGLGGYTF
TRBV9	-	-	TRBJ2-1	TGTGCCAGCAGCTCCTCAAGGGTACGAGGGAATGAGCAGTTCTTC	CASSSSRVRGNEQFF
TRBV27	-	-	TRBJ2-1	TGTGCCAGCAGTTTAGACCACTACAATGAGCAGTTCTTC	CASSLDHYNEQFF
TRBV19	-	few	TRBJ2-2	TGTGCCAGTAGTCCTAGGGGGGTTCCGAACACCGGGGAGCTGTTTTTT	CASSPRGVPNTGELFF
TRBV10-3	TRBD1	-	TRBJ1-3	TGTGCCATCAGCGGGACAGCCTCTGGAAACACCATATATTTT	CAISGTASGNTIYF
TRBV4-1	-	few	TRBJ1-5	TGCGCCAGCAGCCAGTCATATAGCAATCAGCCCCAGCATTTT	CASSQSYSNQPQHF
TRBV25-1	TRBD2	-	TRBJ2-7	TGTGCCAGCAGTGGGGGGGTCTTCGCGGGAGGCTACGAGCAGTACTTC	CASSGGVFAGGYEQYF
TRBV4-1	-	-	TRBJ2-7	TGCGCCAGCAGCCAAGGGCTGAGCTCCTACGAGCAGTACTTC	CASSQGLSSYEQYF
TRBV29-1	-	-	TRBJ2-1	TGCAGCGGTAGCGACTCCTACAATGAGCAGTTCTTC	CSGSDSYNEQFF
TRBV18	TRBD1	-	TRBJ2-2	TGTGCCAGCTCACCGGGTCGACAGGGACCGAACACCGGGGAGCTGTTTTTT	CASSPGRQGPNTGELFF
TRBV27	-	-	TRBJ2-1	TGTGCCAGCAGTTTTTTAAGGGGGTCAAGCAATGAGCAGTTCTTC	CASSFLRGSSNEQFF
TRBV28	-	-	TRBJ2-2	TGTGCCAGCAGTTTAGGAGTTATCGCGAACACCGGGGAGCTGTTTTTT	CASSLGVIANTGELFF
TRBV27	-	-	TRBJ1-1	TGTGCCAGCAGCCTGGGTAGGATGAACACTGAAGCTTTCTTT	CASSLGRMNTEAFF
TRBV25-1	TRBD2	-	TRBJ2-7	TGTGCCAGCAGCCCGGGACTAGGTCTCGAGCAGTACTTC	CASSPGLGLEQYF
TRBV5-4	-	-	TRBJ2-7	TGTGCCAGCAGCTTGGGCCAGAACTACGAGCAGTACTTC	CASSLGQNYEQYF
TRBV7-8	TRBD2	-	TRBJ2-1	TGTGCCAGCAGCCCTAGCGGGAGGATCGGCAATGAGCAGTTCTTC	CASSPSGRIGNEQFF
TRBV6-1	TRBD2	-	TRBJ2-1	TGTGCCAGCAGTGAGACTAGCGGGAGGGGGAATGAGCAGTTCTTC	CASSETSGRGNEQFF
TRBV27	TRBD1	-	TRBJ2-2	TGTGCCAGCGGATGGGACCGGGACAGCAGAAACACCGGGGAGCTGTTTTTT	CASGWDRDSRNTGELFF
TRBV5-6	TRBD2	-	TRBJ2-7	TGTGCCAGCAGCTTCGGGACTAGCTCCTACGAGCAGTACTTC	CASSFGTSSYEQYF
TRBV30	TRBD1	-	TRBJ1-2	TGTGCCTGGAGCCGAGGAAGGGGGCTAAAAGGCTACACCTTC	CAWSRGRGLKGYTF
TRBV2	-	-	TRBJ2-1	TGTGCCAGCAGTGGGAGGGACTCCTACAATGAGCAGTTCTTC	CASSGRDSYNEQFF
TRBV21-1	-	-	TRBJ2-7	TGTGCCAGCAGCAAAAGAGAGTGGGGGGAGCAGTACTTC	CASSKREWGEQYF
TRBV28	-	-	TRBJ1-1	TGTGCCAGCAGTTTATCGGTGAACACTGAAGCTTTCTTT	CASSLSVNTEAFF
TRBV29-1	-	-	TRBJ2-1	TGCAGCGTTGATGTAGCGGACCCAAGCAGGGAGCAGTTCTTC	CSVDVADPSREQFF
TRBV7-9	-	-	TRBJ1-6	TGTGCCAGCAGCCCGACGGCGTTCTATAATTCACCCCTCCACTTT	CASSPTAFYNSPLHF
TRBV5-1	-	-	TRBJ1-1	TGCGCCAGCAGCTTATCGGGGGCAAACACTGAAGCTTTCTTT	CASSLSGANTEAFF
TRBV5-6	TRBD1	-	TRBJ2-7	TGTGCCAGCAGCCCTGACAGGGTAAGCTCCTACGAGCAGTACTTC	CASSPDRVSSYEQYF
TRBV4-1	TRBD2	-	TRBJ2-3	TGCGCCAGCAGCCAAGCTTTAGCGGGAGTTAGCACAGATACGCAGTATTTT	CASSQALAGVSTDTQYF
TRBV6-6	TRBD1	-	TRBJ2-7	TGTGCCAGCAGCTGGACAGGGTACTACGAGCAGTACTTC	CASSWTGYYEQYF
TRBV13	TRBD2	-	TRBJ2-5	TGTGCCAGCAGCTACTCCCCGACTAGCGAGAGCGTACTGGGGTACTTC	CASSYSPTSESVLGYF